The present T cell receptor beta chain was sequenced within a study of T cells in Graves' hyperthyroidism and ophthalmopathy. Trimming removed 5 bases from V and 6 bases from J, with 8 bases in between. Germline lookup yields CDR1 SGHVS and CDR2 FNYEAQ. The CDR3 consists of 12 residues. This clonotype was seen at least ten times. Authors of the study amplified TCR beta CDR3 regions from RNA transcripts. When the TCR CDR3 underwent first-round RT-PCR, the HTBI primer set was used. TCRdb itself ran the multiplex PCR reads through MiXCR, one entry per CDR3 protein. The sample includes about 500,000 distinct CDR3 sequences, 15% to 20% of them seen just once.

The chain has TRBV7-6 and TRBJ2-1; D is unresolved. This receptor was taken from a woman aged 18-29 years with Graves' hyperthyroidism. Sequenced material: blood. The CDR3 sequence is CASSPFSNEQFF. The CDR3 DNA is TGTGCCAGCAGCCCCTTTAGCAATGAGCAGTTCTTC.